The table lists the clone carrying this T cell receptor (beta chain) with a few counts. The antigen is undetermined. Tumor libraries mostly used about 5 ug genomic DNA, two replicates each. Generated by immunoSEQ multiplex PCR, the TCRdb table keeps only in-frame clones and is missing some. This table holds 20,000 to 30,000 clones, roughly 30% found once. In germline, CDR1 is SGHNT, CDR2 YYREEE (reference sequence). V was pared by 3 bases and J by 5 bases, with 23 bases between. The CDR3 runs 17 residues. The time point: after neoadjuvant nivolumab, at surgical resection. This sample was taken from a study of neoadjuvant anti-PD-1 for oral cavity cancer. Study information: Non-progressing patients received a fourth nivolumab dose near day 43, then surgery on days 50-56. Study results and caveats: Higher pretreatment blood Treg/Th17 ratios correlated with higher pretreatment blood and lower post-treatment tumor TCRbeta clonality.

This TCR derives from a person between 35 and 79 years old with oral cavity squamous cell carcinoma. The chain employs TRBV5-4 and TRBJ2-5; a weak D match, TRBD2 (6 bases). Specimen: tumor tissue, collected after nivolumab (anti-PD-1) treatment. The chain's CDR3 is CASSSIAGTPKGETQYF. For the CDR3, the DNA is TGTGCCAGCAGCTCCATCGCGGGGACTCCGAAGGGGGAGACCCAGTACTTC. Filled out from reference TRBV5-4 and TRBJ2-5, the complete variable domain reads ETGVTQSPTHLIKTRGQQVTLRCSSQSGHNTVSWYQQALGQGPQFIFQYYREEENGRGNFPPRFSGLQFPNYSSELNVNALELDDSALYLCASSSIAGTPKGETQYFGPGTRLLVL.